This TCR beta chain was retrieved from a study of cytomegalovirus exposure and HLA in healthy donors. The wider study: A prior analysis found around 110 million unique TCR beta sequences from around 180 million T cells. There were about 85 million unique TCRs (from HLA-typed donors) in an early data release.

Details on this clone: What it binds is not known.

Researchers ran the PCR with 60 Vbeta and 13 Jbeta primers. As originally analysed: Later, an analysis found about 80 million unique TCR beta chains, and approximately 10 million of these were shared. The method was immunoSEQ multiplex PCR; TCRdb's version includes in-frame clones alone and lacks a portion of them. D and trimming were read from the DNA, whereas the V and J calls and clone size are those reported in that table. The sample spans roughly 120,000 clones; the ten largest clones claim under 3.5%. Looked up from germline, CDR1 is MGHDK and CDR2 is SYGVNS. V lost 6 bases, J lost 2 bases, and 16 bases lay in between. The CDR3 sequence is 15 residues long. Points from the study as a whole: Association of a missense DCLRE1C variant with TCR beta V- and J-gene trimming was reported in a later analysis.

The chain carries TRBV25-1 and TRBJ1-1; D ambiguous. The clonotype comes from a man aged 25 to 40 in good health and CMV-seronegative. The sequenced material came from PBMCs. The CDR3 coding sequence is TGTGCCAGCAGCCCGGAGGGCAGTACTAACACTGAAGCTTTCTTT. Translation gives CASSPEGSTNTEAFF. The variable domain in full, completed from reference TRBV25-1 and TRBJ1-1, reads EADIYQTPRYLVIGTGKKITLECSQTMGHDKMYWYQQDPGMELHLIHYSYGVNSTEKGDLSSESTVSRIRTEHFPLTLESARPSHTSQYLCASSPEGSTNTEAFFGQGTRLTVV.